The present TCR beta chain was sequenced within a study of Graves' ophthalmopathy and Graves' hyperthyroidism. Findings and caveats of the study: Stable hyperthyroidism and ophthalmopathy were told apart by a 13-signature model, which achieved about 88% sensitivity and roughly 80% specificity. The model achieved about 70% sensitivity and less than 75% specificity for ophthalmopathy progression.

Turning to this clonotype: The antigen remains undetermined.

Transcripts of RNA were the source for amplifying TCR beta CDR3 regions. RT-PCR was first run with HTBI primers, then multiplex PCR in a second round. TCRdb analysed the multiplex PCR reads with MiXCR anew, one entry per CDR3 protein. The sample lists 650,000 to 800,000 distinct CDR3 sequences, over 40% occurring once. Trimming took off 5 bases at V and 2 bases at J, with 10 bases between the two ends. The CDR3 contains 13 residues. CDR1 ENHRY and CDR2 SYGVKD come from the germline V gene. Lactation, pregnancy, uncontrolled infections and other autoimmune diseases were all grounds for excluding patients. The authors diagnosed from clinical symptoms, serum thyroxine, TRAb, thyroid ultrasound and orbital computed tomography.

The source material was peripheral blood. This sequence joins TRBV10-3 and TRBJ2-7; D is possibly TRBD2 (5 bases). The sequence came from an adult man with Graves' ophthalmopathy. CDR3 bases: TGTGCCATCAGTACTAGAGACACCTACGAGCAGTACTTC. Its translation: CAISTRDTYEQYF.